This T cell receptor beta chain was recovered during a study of monozygotic twins with inflammatory bowel disease. Germline-derived CDR1 and CDR2 are LGHDT and YNNKEL (reference sequence). This CDR3 is 14 amino acids long. The team made cDNA by running eight separate reactions for each sample. Nested PCRs of approximately 17 and 9 cycles, two in total, were run on TCRalpha and TCRbeta cDNA. Reanalyzing the 5' RACE reads, TCRdb keeps one entry per CDR3 protein, without DNA. This listing includes 200,000 to 250,000 distinct CDR3 sequences. The V and J genes are TRBV3-1 and TRBJ2-2. Sequenced: blood. The TCR sequence derives from a human donor with ulcerative colitis or Crohn's disease, or a healthy co-twin of an affected twin (not recorded which). The CDR3 is CASSRFSNTGELFF.